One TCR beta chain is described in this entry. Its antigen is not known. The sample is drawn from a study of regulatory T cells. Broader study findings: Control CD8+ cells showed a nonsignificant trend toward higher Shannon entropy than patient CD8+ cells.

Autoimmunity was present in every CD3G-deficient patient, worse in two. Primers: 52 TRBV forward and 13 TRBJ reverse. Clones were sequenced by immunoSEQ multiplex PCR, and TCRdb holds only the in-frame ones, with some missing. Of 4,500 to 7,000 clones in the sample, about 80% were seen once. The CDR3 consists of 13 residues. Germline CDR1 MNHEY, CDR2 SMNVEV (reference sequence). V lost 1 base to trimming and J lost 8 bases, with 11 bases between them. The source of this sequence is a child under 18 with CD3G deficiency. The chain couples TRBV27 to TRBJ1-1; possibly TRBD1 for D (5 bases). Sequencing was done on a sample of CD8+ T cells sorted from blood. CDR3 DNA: TGTGCCAGCAGTTTATTAAAGGGGACGGAAGCTTTCTTT. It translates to CASSLLKGTEAFF.